This T cell receptor (beta chain) was captured by sequencing in a study of cytomegalovirus exposure and HLA in healthy donors. Use of 60 Vbeta and 13 Jbeta primers characterized the PCR. Sequencing used immunoSEQ multiplex PCR; TCRdb keeps in-frame clones, though not all of them. The sample holds some 110,000 clones, 65% to 85% seen once. Healthy people donating bone marrow made up the donors. The CDR3 contains 13 residues. V was cut by 4 bases and J by 0 bases, with 8 bases left in between. CDR1 is GTSNPN, CDR2 SVGIG, per germline (reference sequence). The sequenced material came from PBMCs. The TCR comes from a male donor in good health and CMV-seronegative. The J gene is TRBJ2-3, the V gene TRBV30; D remains ambiguous. The CDR3 DNA reads TGTGCCTGGAAGCATCTCAGCACAGATACGCAGTATTTT. Translating it yields CAWKHLSTDTQYF. Variable domain in full (rest from reference TRBV30 and TRBJ2-3): SQTIHQWPATLVQPVGSPLSLECTVEGTSNPNLYWYRQAAGRGLQLLFYSVGIGQISSEVPQNLSASRPQDRQFILSSKKLLLSDSGFYLCAWKHLSTDTQYFGPGTRLTVL.